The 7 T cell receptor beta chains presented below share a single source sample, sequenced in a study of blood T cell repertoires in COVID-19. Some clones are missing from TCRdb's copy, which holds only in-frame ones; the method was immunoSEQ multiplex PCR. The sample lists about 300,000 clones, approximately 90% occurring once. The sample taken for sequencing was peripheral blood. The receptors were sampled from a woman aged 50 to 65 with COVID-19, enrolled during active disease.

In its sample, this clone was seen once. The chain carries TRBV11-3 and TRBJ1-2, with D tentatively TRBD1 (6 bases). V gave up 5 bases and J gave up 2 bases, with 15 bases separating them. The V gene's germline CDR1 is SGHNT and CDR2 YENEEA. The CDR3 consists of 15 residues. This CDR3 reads CASSPSTGANYGYTF. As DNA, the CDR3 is TGTGCCAGCAGCCCGTCGACAGGAGCGAACTATGGCTACACCTTC.

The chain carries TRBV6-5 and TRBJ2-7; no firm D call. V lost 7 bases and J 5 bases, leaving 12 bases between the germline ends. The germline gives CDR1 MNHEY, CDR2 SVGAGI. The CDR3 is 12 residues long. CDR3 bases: TGTGCCAGCACTCGACTCCTCCACGAGCAGTACTTC. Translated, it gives CASTRLLHEQYF.

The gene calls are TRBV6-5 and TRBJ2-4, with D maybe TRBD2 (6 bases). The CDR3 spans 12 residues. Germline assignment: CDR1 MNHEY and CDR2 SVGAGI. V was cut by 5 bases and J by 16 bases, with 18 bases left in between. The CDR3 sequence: CASSQTGDLLYF. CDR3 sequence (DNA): TGTGCCAGCAGTCAAACCGGGGACTTGCTATACTTC.

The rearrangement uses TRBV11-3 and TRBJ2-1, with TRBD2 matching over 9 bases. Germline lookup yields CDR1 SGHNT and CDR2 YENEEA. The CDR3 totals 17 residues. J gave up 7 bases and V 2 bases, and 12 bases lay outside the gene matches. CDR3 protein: CASSLFAGLAMGNEQFF. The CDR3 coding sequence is TGTGCCAGCAGCTTATTCGCCGGACTAGCGATGGGGAATGAGCAGTTCTTC.

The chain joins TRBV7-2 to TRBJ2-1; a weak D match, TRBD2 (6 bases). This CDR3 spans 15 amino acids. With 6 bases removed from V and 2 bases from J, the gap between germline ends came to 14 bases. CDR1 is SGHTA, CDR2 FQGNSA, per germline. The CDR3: CASSSGTVPYNEQFF. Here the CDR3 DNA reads TGTGCCAGCAGTTCCGGGACTGTGCCCTACAATGAGCAGTTCTTC.

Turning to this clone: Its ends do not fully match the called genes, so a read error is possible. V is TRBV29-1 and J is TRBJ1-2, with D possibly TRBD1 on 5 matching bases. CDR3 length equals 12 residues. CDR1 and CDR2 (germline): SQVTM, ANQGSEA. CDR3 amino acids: CSVMAGRYSYTF. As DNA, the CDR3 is TGCAGCGTGATGGCAGGGCGCTATAGCTACACCTTC.

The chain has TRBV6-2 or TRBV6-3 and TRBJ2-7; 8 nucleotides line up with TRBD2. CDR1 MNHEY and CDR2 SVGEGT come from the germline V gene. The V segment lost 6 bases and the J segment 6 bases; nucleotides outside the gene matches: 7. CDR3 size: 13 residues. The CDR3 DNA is TGTGCCAGCAGATACAGCGGGAGAGGCGAGCAGTACTTC. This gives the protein CASRYSGRGEQYF.